This TCR beta chain was obtained from a study of cytomegalovirus exposure and HLA in healthy donors. General study results and limits: Productive rates of about 87% or about 30% were seen for most TCR beta V segments in an earlier analysis.

Primers: 60 Vbeta forward and 13 Jbeta reverse. Clones were read by immunoSEQ multiplex PCR, and TCRdb kept only the in-frame ones, dropping some. The data contain about 160,000 clones, about 85% of them singletons. The CDR3 contains 14 residues. The ends were cut back, 3 bases at V and 0 bases at J, with 7 bases in the middle. Germline CDR1 and CDR2: MNHNS and SASEGT. As regards this clone: Its antigen is undetermined.

The sample taken for sequencing was PBMCs. V and J are TRBV6-1 and TRBJ2-3; D perhaps matches TRBD2 (6 bases). The TCR comes from a man between 50 and 59 years old in good health and CMV-seropositive. This chain's CDR3 is CASSDGTSTDTQYF. The CDR3 nucleotides read TGTGCCAGCAGTGACGGGACTAGCACAGATACGCAGTATTTT.